Listed below are T cell receptor beta chains from one sample, sequenced in a study of CD8 T cells in ankylosing spondylitis. TCRdb re-derived calls from the 5' RACE reads in MiXCR, one entry per CDR3 protein. The sample includes 350,000 to 450,000 distinct CDR3 sequences, around 26% seen only once; the top ten take 0.89%. The sample consisted of blood, either unsorted or a sorted T cell fraction (not recorded which). Source of these receptors: a male donor with ankylosing spondylitis. Both conserved end residues are part of each CDR3. Each record gives: D gene, J gene, V gene, clone size, CDR3 protein, CDR3 DNA. D genes are given only for firm matches. Clone size is stated in some rows and not others, as once, few, many or a class when expanded.

d_gene: TRBD1
j_gene: TRBJ1-1
v_gene: TRBV5-1
abundance: NA
CDR3aa: CASSPQGASTEAFF
CDR3nt: TGCGCCAGCAGCCCCCAGGGGGCGAGTACTGAAGCTTTCTTT

d_gene: NA
j_gene: TRBJ2-1
v_gene: TRBV3-1
abundance: NA
CDR3aa: CASSPDFGLDNEQFF
CDR3nt: TGTGCCAGCAGCCCCGACTTCGGACTTGACAATGAGCAGTTCTTC

d_gene: TRBD1
j_gene: TRBJ2-1
v_gene: TRBV7-9
abundance: NA
CDR3aa: CASSLAGTGNEQFF
CDR3nt: TGTGCCAGCAGCTTAGCCGGGACAGGCAATGAGCAGTTCTTC

d_gene: NA
j_gene: TRBJ2-1
v_gene: TRBV3-1
abundance: NA
CDR3aa: CASSYGRAGEQFF
CDR3nt: TGTGCCAGCAGTTATGGGAGAGCCGGGGAGCAGTTCTTC

d_gene: NA
j_gene: TRBJ1-1
v_gene: TRBV29-1
abundance: NA
CDR3aa: CSVGIARDTEAFF
CDR3nt: TGCAGCGTTGGAATCGCTCGGGACACTGAAGCTTTCTTT

d_gene: NA
j_gene: TRBJ1-3
v_gene: TRBV27
abundance: NA
CDR3aa: CASSFRWGNTIYF
CDR3nt: TGTGCCAGCAGTTTCAGATGGGGAAACACCATATATTTT

d_gene: NA
j_gene: TRBJ1-3
v_gene: TRBV7-2
abundance: NA
CDR3aa: CASSLNGLSGNTIYF
CDR3nt: TGTGCCAGCAGCTTAAACGGCCTCTCTGGAAACACCATATATTTT

d_gene: NA
j_gene: TRBJ2-4
v_gene: TRBV11-2
abundance: NA
CDR3aa: CASSLFVGVAKNIQYF
CDR3nt: TGTGCCAGCAGCTTATTTGTGGGAGTAGCCAAAAACATTCAGTACTTC

d_gene: TRBD2
j_gene: TRBJ2-7
v_gene: TRBV10-2
abundance: NA
CDR3aa: CASSKREGQYEQYF
CDR3nt: TGCGCCAGCAGTAAGCGGGAGGGCCAGTACGAGCAGTACTTC

d_gene: NA
j_gene: TRBJ2-7
v_gene: TRBV7-2
abundance: few
CDR3aa: CASSQNQGPYEQYF
CDR3nt: TGTGCCAGCAGCCAGAATCAGGGGCCCTACGAGCAGTACTTC

d_gene: NA
j_gene: TRBJ1-1
v_gene: TRBV29-1
abundance: NA
CDR3aa: CSVANNRDNSNTEAFF
CDR3nt: TGCAGCGTTGCGAATAACCGGGACAATTCGAACACTGAAGCTTTCTTT

d_gene: NA
j_gene: TRBJ2-5
v_gene: TRBV20-1
abundance: NA
CDR3aa: CSAQVGETQYF
CDR3nt: TGCAGTGCCCAGGTGGGGGAGACCCAGTACTTC

d_gene: NA
j_gene: TRBJ2-1
v_gene: TRBV11-2
abundance: few
CDR3aa: CASSLDHLTNEQFF
CDR3nt: TGTGCCAGCAGCTTAGATCATTTGACCAATGAGCAGTTCTTC

d_gene: TRBD2
j_gene: TRBJ2-5
v_gene: TRBV20-1
abundance: NA
CDR3aa: CSARDRTSGVETQYF
CDR3nt: TGCAGTGCTAGAGATCGGACTAGCGGTGTGGAGACCCAGTACTTC

d_gene: TRBD1
j_gene: TRBJ2-3
v_gene: TRBV7-2
abundance: few
CDR3aa: CASSLAFRGQGRTDTQYF
CDR3nt: TGTGCCAGCAGCTTAGCCTTTAGGGGACAGGGGAGGACAGATACGCAGTATTTT

d_gene: NA
j_gene: TRBJ1-2
v_gene: TRBV18
abundance: few
CDR3aa: CASSPPAENYGYTF
CDR3nt: TGTGCCAGCTCACCACCGGCAGAAAACTATGGCTACACCTTC

d_gene: NA
j_gene: TRBJ2-1
v_gene: TRBV6-1
abundance: few
CDR3aa: CASSPTGGLANEQFF
CDR3nt: TGTGCCAGCAGTCCTACAGGAGGGCTGGCCAATGAGCAGTTCTTC

d_gene: TRBD2
j_gene: TRBJ2-2
v_gene: TRBV20-1
abundance: few
CDR3aa: CSAFRLAGDLGTGELFF
CDR3nt: TGCAGTGCTTTTCGACTAGCGGGAGACCTAGGAACCGGGGAGCTGTTTTTT

d_gene: NA
j_gene: TRBJ2-5
v_gene: TRBV5-1
abundance: NA
CDR3aa: CASSDPSGALQETQYF
CDR3nt: TGCGCCAGCAGCGACCCCTCTGGGGCGCTTCAAGAGACCCAGTACTTC

d_gene: TRBD2
j_gene: TRBJ2-3
v_gene: TRBV18
abundance: few
CDR3aa: CASSPGTSGATSTDTQYF
CDR3nt: TGTGCCAGCTCACCCGGGACTAGCGGAGCGACTAGCACAGATACGCAGTATTTT

d_gene: TRBD2
j_gene: TRBJ2-1
v_gene: TRBV5-1
abundance: NA
CDR3aa: CASSSPTSGERANEQFF
CDR3nt: TGCGCCAGCAGCTCCCCGACTAGCGGAGAGCGAGCCAATGAGCAGTTCTTC

d_gene: NA
j_gene: TRBJ2-3
v_gene: TRBV5-1
abundance: few
CDR3aa: CASSSHREGPSTDTQYF
CDR3nt: TGCGCCAGCAGCTCCCACAGAGAGGGGCCAAGCACAGATACGCAGTATTTT

d_gene: TRBD1
j_gene: TRBJ2-5
v_gene: TRBV25-1
abundance: NA
CDR3aa: CASSIPGAGGHQETQYF
CDR3nt: TGTGCCAGCAGTATCCCTGGGGCAGGGGGACACCAAGAGACCCAGTACTTC

d_gene: NA
j_gene: TRBJ2-6
v_gene: TRBV7-9
abundance: NA
CDR3aa: CASSDVFSGANVLTF
CDR3nt: TGTGCCAGCAGCGATGTATTCTCTGGGGCCAACGTCCTGACTTTC

d_gene: NA
j_gene: TRBJ2-3
v_gene: TRBV7-2
abundance: NA
CDR3aa: CASALGRGGGEVDTQYF
CDR3nt: TGTGCCAGCGCCTTAGGAAGGGGGGGGGGCGAGGTGGATACGCAGTATTTT

d_gene: NA
j_gene: TRBJ2-5
v_gene: TRBV11-2
abundance: NA
CDR3aa: CASSFASAEETQYF
CDR3nt: TGTGCCAGCAGCTTTGCCTCGGCCGAAGAGACCCAGTACTTC

d_gene: NA
j_gene: TRBJ2-2
v_gene: TRBV18
abundance: NA
CDR3aa: CASSPLLLTGELFF
CDR3nt: TGTGCCAGCTCACCTCTCCTCCTAACCGGGGAGCTGTTTTTT

d_gene: NA
j_gene: TRBJ2-5
v_gene: TRBV24-1
abundance: many
CDR3aa: CATSESNGQETQYF
CDR3nt: TGTGCCACCAGTGAATCCAACGGCCAAGAGACCCAGTACTTC

d_gene: TRBD1
j_gene: TRBJ2-7
v_gene: TRBV29-1
abundance: NA
CDR3aa: CSVWARQGIYEQYF
CDR3nt: TGCAGCGTCTGGGCCCGACAGGGGATTTACGAGCAGTACTTC

d_gene: NA
j_gene: TRBJ1-3
v_gene: TRBV27
abundance: NA
CDR3aa: CASSFRFGNTIYF
CDR3nt: TGTGCCAGCAGTTTCAGATTCGGGAACACCATATATTTT

d_gene: NA
j_gene: TRBJ1-1
v_gene: TRBV7-2
abundance: NA
CDR3aa: CASSLTRGGDTEAFF
CDR3nt: TGTGCCAGCAGTCTCACCAGGGGAGGGGACACTGAAGCTTTCTTT

d_gene: TRBD2
j_gene: TRBJ2-7
v_gene: TRBV25-1
abundance: NA
CDR3aa: CASSELKTSGSDEQYF
CDR3nt: TGTGCCAGCAGTGAATTAAAAACTAGCGGGAGCGACGAGCAGTACTTC

d_gene: TRBD1
j_gene: TRBJ2-3
v_gene: TRBV2
abundance: few
CDR3aa: CASSPDREDTQYF
CDR3nt: TGTGCCAGCAGTCCTGACAGGGAGGATACGCAGTATTTT

d_gene: NA
j_gene: TRBJ2-2
v_gene: TRBV5-5
abundance: few
CDR3aa: CASSPRAQDTGELFF
CDR3nt: TGTGCCAGCAGCCCAAGGGCCCAGGACACCGGGGAGCTGTTTTTT

d_gene: NA
j_gene: TRBJ1-6
v_gene: TRBV7-2
abundance: few
CDR3aa: CASSLLGAGYNSPLHF
CDR3nt: TGTGCCAGCAGCTTACTCGGTGCGGGCTATAATTCACCCCTCCACTTT

d_gene: NA
j_gene: TRBJ2-6
v_gene: TRBV6-5
abundance: few
CDR3aa: CASSSPGYSSGANVLTF
CDR3nt: TGTGCCAGCAGTTCCCCAGGGTATAGCTCTGGGGCCAACGTCCTGACTTTC

d_gene: TRBD1
j_gene: TRBJ1-6
v_gene: TRBV11-2
abundance: NA
CDR3aa: CASSSDRGGSPLHF
CDR3nt: TGTGCCAGCAGCTCGGACAGGGGGGGATCACCCCTCCACTTT

d_gene: NA
j_gene: TRBJ1-1
v_gene: TRBV11-1
abundance: few
CDR3aa: CASSRLEGNTEAFF
CDR3nt: TGTGCCAGCAGCCGCTTAGAAGGGAACACTGAAGCTTTCTTT

d_gene: NA
j_gene: TRBJ1-3
v_gene: TRBV24-1
abundance: few
CDR3aa: CATSDGNTIYF
CDR3nt: TGTGCCACCAGTGATGGAAACACCATATATTTT

d_gene: NA
j_gene: TRBJ2-5
v_gene: TRBV7-2
abundance: few
CDR3aa: CASSFVGETQYF
CDR3nt: TGTGCCAGCAGCTTTGTGGGAGAGACCCAGTACTTC

d_gene: NA
j_gene: TRBJ2-1
v_gene: TRBV10-3
abundance: many
CDR3aa: CAIKEERTGRTLGYNEQFF
CDR3nt: TGTGCCATCAAAGAGGAGCGAACCGGACGTACATTAGGCTACAATGAGCAGTTCTTC

d_gene: TRBD2
j_gene: TRBJ2-1
v_gene: TRBV20-1
abundance: NA
CDR3aa: CSASQTSEQFF
CDR3nt: TGCAGTGCTAGTCAGACTAGCGAGCAGTTCTTC

d_gene: NA
j_gene: TRBJ2-4
v_gene: TRBV5-1
abundance: few
CDR3aa: CASSLGGQDIQYF
CDR3nt: TGCGCCAGCAGCTTGGGGGGGCAGGACATTCAGTACTTC

d_gene: NA
j_gene: TRBJ2-3
v_gene: TRBV5-1
abundance: NA
CDR3aa: CASSLGRFTDTQYF
CDR3nt: TGCGCCAGCAGCTTGGGACGGTTCACAGATACGCAGTATTTT

d_gene: NA
j_gene: TRBJ2-3
v_gene: TRBV12-3/TRBV12-4
abundance: few
CDR3aa: CASSLFGDTQYF
CDR3nt: TGTGCCAGCAGTTTATTTGGGGATACGCAGTATTTT

d_gene: NA
j_gene: TRBJ2-3
v_gene: TRBV29-1
abundance: NA
CDR3aa: CSVSSSGADTQYF
CDR3nt: TGCAGCGTATCTAGCTCAGGTGCAGATACGCAGTATTTT

d_gene: NA
j_gene: TRBJ2-7
v_gene: TRBV20-1
abundance: NA
CDR3aa: CSAAVLDGSSYEQYF
CDR3nt: TGCAGTGCCGCTGTCCTTGACGGAAGCTCCTACGAGCAGTACTTC

d_gene: NA
j_gene: TRBJ2-3
v_gene: TRBV6-2/TRBV6-3
abundance: NA
CDR3aa: CASSYVIGTDTQYF
CDR3nt: TGTGCCAGCAGTTACGTTATAGGCACAGATACGCAGTATTTT

d_gene: TRBD2
j_gene: TRBJ2-2
v_gene: TRBV5-5
abundance: few
CDR3aa: CASSTRRAGENTGELFF
CDR3nt: TGTGCCAGCAGCACCCGCCGAGCGGGAGAGAACACCGGGGAGCTGTTTTTT

d_gene: NA
j_gene: TRBJ2-7
v_gene: TRBV5-1
abundance: NA
CDR3aa: CASSLDTGVEQYF
CDR3nt: TGCGCCAGCAGCTTGGATACAGGAGTCGAGCAGTACTTC

d_gene: TRBD1
j_gene: TRBJ1-1
v_gene: TRBV7-6
abundance: once
CDR3aa: CASSRGQYTEAFF
CDR3nt: TGTGCCAGCAGCCGGGGACAGTACACTGAAGCTTTCTTT

d_gene: TRBD1
j_gene: TRBJ2-1
v_gene: TRBV5-5
abundance: NA
CDR3aa: CASTLGDRGPRAQFF
CDR3nt: TGTGCCAGCACCCTGGGAGACAGGGGCCCCCGTGCGCAGTTCTTC

d_gene: TRBD2
j_gene: TRBJ2-6
v_gene: TRBV20-1
abundance: NA
CDR3aa: CSAPLAGATGANVLTF
CDR3nt: TGCAGTGCCCCACTAGCGGGAGCGACTGGGGCCAACGTCCTGACTTTC

d_gene: NA
j_gene: TRBJ2-1
v_gene: TRBV5-4
abundance: NA
CDR3aa: CASSLEGSRGVLNEQFF
CDR3nt: TGTGCCAGCAGCTTGGAAGGTAGCAGGGGAGTACTGAATGAGCAGTTCTTC

d_gene: TRBD1
j_gene: TRBJ2-7
v_gene: TRBV7-8
abundance: few
CDR3aa: CASSSTRQGTYEQYF
CDR3nt: TGTGCCAGCAGCTCGACCCGACAGGGGACCTACGAGCAGTACTTC

d_gene: NA
j_gene: TRBJ1-1
v_gene: TRBV4-1
abundance: NA
CDR3aa: CASSQEAQGTEAFF
CDR3nt: TGCGCCAGCAGCCAAGAGGCACAGGGCACTGAAGCTTTCTTT

d_gene: NA
j_gene: TRBJ1-5
v_gene: TRBV19
abundance: few
CDR3aa: CASNLGSRQPQHF
CDR3nt: TGTGCCAGTAATTTGGGGTCTCGGCAGCCCCAGCATTTT